These 18 T cell receptor beta chains share one sample of origin, sequenced in a study of CXCR3-negative and CXCR3-positive naive CD8 T cells. The study made its TRB cDNA libraries by 5' RACE, adding UMI labels. No DNA is given; TCRdb re-called the 5' RACE reads and lists each CDR3 protein once. This table lists tens of thousands of distinct CDR3 sequences. The sequenced material came from naive CXCR3- CD8+ T cells from blood. Subset reported: CD45RO-CCR7+CD27+CD95- naive CD8+ T cells lacking CXCR3 (TNR3-). These receptors were obtained from a human donor in good health. Some clones in this sample may be carry-over from other donors' samples.

The gene calls are TRBV28 and TRBJ1-2. The germline V gene encodes CDR1 MDHEN and CDR2 SYDVKM. The CDR3 is 13 residues long. The CDR3 sequence is CASSRESNYGYTF.

This chain connects TRBV28 to TRBJ1-4; TCRdb's assignment of TRBD1 cannot be checked, as there is no DNA. The germline V gene encodes CDR1 MDHEN and CDR2 SYDVKM. The CDR3 runs to 15 residues. The CDR3 sequence: CASRSSGVANEKLFF.

The chain joins TRBV29-1 to TRBJ2-7; lacking DNA, the TRBD1 call made by TCRdb goes unchecked. Germline-derived CDR1 and CDR2 are SQVTM and ANQGSEA. The CDR3 consists of 13 residues. Here the CDR3 reads CSVLTGRSYEQYF.

V usage is TRBV5-6 and J usage is TRBJ2-7; TCRdb indicates TRBD2, and absent DNA this call remains unverified. This CDR3 comprises 14 residues. CDR1 is SGHDT, CDR2 YYEEEE, per germline. The CDR3 region is CASSLGTSVYEQYF.

The chain recombines TRBV29-1 with TRBJ2-3; absent DNA, TCRdb's TRBD1 call cannot be checked. Germline V CDR1 and CDR2: SQVTM, ANQGSEA. The CDR3 has 14 residues. The CDR3: CSGEGDRGTDTQYF.

The chain links TRBV20-1 to TRBJ2-7; TCRdb outputs TRBD2, but without DNA this stays unchecked. Germline-derived CDR1 and CDR2 are DFQATT and SNEGSKA (reference sequence). This CDR3 has 15 residues. The CDR3 sequence: CSARDGGSGTYEQYF.

This CDR3 is CSASGADTGELFF. The V and J genes are TRBV29-1 and TRBJ2-2. The CDR3 length is 13 residues. In germline, CDR1 is SQVTM, CDR2 ANQGSEA.

This chain connects TRBV29-1 to TRBJ2-1; the D gene TCRdb calls, TRBD1, cannot be checked with no DNA. Per the germline V gene, CDR1 is SQVTM and CDR2 is ANQGSEA. The CDR3 extends over 12 amino acids. The CDR3 sequence is CSGEDRYNEQFF.

The V and J genes are TRBV6-2 or TRBV6-3 and TRBJ2-7; the TCRdb call, TRBD2, lacks DNA for checking. This CDR3 region has 16 residues. CDR1 is MNHEY, CDR2 SVGEGT, per germline. The CDR3 here is CASNRIKRESSYEQYF.

V is TRBV28 and J is TRBJ2-7; absent DNA, TCRdb's TRBD1 call cannot be checked. The germline CDR1 and CDR2 sequences are MDHEN and SYDVKM. The length of the CDR3 is 14 residues. The chain's CDR3 is CASSFRTTAYEQYF.

The rearrangement joins TRBV23-1 to TRBJ2-5; with no DNA, the TCRdb D assignment of TRBD1 cannot be verified. TRBV23-1 is an open reading frame whose function is uncertain. The CDR3 covers 17 residues. This CDR3 reads CASSQTDSGTEGETQYF.

The gene calls are TRBV29-1 and TRBJ2-5; TCRdb's D gene call, TRBD1, goes unchecked for lack of DNA. The CDR3 spans 14 residues. Germline CDR1 SQVTM, CDR2 ANQGSEA. CDR3 region: CSVPYPAAQETQYF.

The V and J genes are TRBV4-3 and TRBJ2-1. Germline V gene data show CDR1 as LGHNA and CDR2 as YSLEER. The CDR3 loop spans 18 amino acids. The CDR3 sequence is CASSQGLTSGHFYNEQFF.

This chain links TRBV10-2 with TRBJ2-3; TCRdb outputs TRBD2, but without DNA this stays unchecked. Germline assignment: CDR1 WSHSY and CDR2 SAAADI. The CDR3 has 18 amino acids. The CDR3: CASSDPFLAADDTDTQYF.

The chain is built from TRBV27 and TRBJ1-1; TCRdb calls TRBD1, which cannot be checked without DNA. The CDR3 contains 15 residues. Germline V gives CDR1 MNHEY, CDR2 SMNVEV (reference sequence). The CDR3 here is CTSSLSTAKRERAFF.

This chain joins TRBV20-1 and TRBJ2-3; TCRdb indicates TRBD2, and absent DNA this call remains unverified. Germline V gene lookup returns CDR1 DFQATT and CDR2 SNEGSKA (reference sequence). The CDR3 is 15 residues long. The CDR3 sequence is CSARLAGDLTDTQYF.

The chain employs TRBV7-8 and TRBJ2-7; the TCRdb D gene call, TRBD1, has no DNA to confirm it. The CDR3 loop spans 15 amino acids. The germline gives CDR1 SGHVS, CDR2 FQNEAQ. The CDR3: CASSLSGGPSYEQYF.

The genes are TRBV15 and TRBJ1-2; the D call of TRBD1 rests on TCRdb alone, since no DNA is present to check it. The CDR3 sequence is 15 residues long. Germline V lookup: CDR1 LNHNV, CDR2 YYDKDF (reference sequence). The CDR3 loop is CATSGGQSLGYGYTF.